This entry lists 5 T cell receptor beta chains sequenced from one sample in a study of a mutant IDH1 vaccine in newly diagnosed glioma. Clones were read by immunoSEQ multiplex PCR, and TCRdb kept only the in-frame ones, dropping some. This table has roughly 32,000 clones, 80% appearing once. The antigens for these receptors are not known. Time point denoted: week 35, safety follow-up. Alongside topical imiquimod, each dose of vaccine comprised 300 ug of mutant IDH1 20-mer peptide. Material: PBMCs, obtained from a glioma patient whose treatment included an IDH1 peptide vaccine. The receptors derive from a man aged 35-49 years with glioma. Some clones in this sample may be carry-over from other donors' samples.

The chain joins TRBV29-1 to TRBJ2-4; D gene unclear. The V gene lost 5 bases and the J gene lost 7 bases, with 9 bases spanning the gap. This CDR3 is 11 amino acids long. Per the germline V gene, CDR1 is SQVTM and CDR2 is ANQGSEA. CDR3 nucleotide sequence: TGCAGCGTTAGTATCAGTAACATTCAGTACTTC. Translation: CSVSISNIQYF.

The rearrangement uses TRBV5-1 and TRBJ2-7; 8 bases fit TRBD2. Germline-derived CDR1 and CDR2 are SGHRS and YFSETQ. Trimming took 4 bases from V and 5 from J; bases not matched to a gene: 2. CDR3 length: 12 amino acids. CDR3 bases: TGCGCCAGCAGCCGGGGGGGCCACGAGCAGTACTTC. Encoded protein: CASSRGGHEQYF.

This clone turned up a few times. The chain combines TRBV30 with TRBJ1-1; D is unclear. Germline CDR1 GTSNPN, CDR2 SVGIG (reference sequence). Trimming took off 4 bases at V and 0 bases at J, with 6 bases between the two ends. CDR3 size: 12 residues. The CDR3 protein is CAWTPLNTEAFF. The CDR3, as DNA: TGTGCCTGGACACCCCTGAACACTGAAGCTTTCTTT.

The chain links TRBV18 to TRBJ2-6; D is ambiguous. The CDR3 extends over 17 amino acids. Germline-derived CDR1 and CDR2 are KGHSH and LQKENI. V gave up 2 bases and J gave up 1 base, with 12 bases separating them. The DNA for the CDR3 is TGTGCCAGCTCACCAACCGGAGCGTTATCTGGGGCCAACGTCCTGACTTTC. Amino acids: CASSPTGALSGANVLTF.

This clone qualifies as medium-sized. The chain joins TRBV15 to TRBJ2-7; 8 bases fit TRBD2. The V gene's germline CDR1 is LNHNV and CDR2 YYDKDF (reference sequence). V lost 0 bases, J lost 2 bases, and 3 bases stayed unmatched. This CDR3 region has 15 residues. DNA of the CDR3: TGTGCCACCAGCAGAGATACGCGGGGGGCCTACGAGCAGTACTTC. Translation: CATSRDTRGAYEQYF.